This T cell receptor (beta chain) is from a study of T cells in Graves' hyperthyroidism and ophthalmopathy. Investigators excluded patients with uncontrolled infection, other autoimmune disease, pregnancy or lactation. Study-level points and caveats: A 13 V-J signature model discriminated ophthalmopathy versus stable hyperthyroidism.

Trimming cost V 4 bases and J 5 bases, with 17 bases left between them. The CDR3 is made up of 15 amino acids. Germline-derived CDR1 and CDR2 are MNHNS and SASEGT. This clonotype was detected ten times or more. Antigen unknown. Researchers amplified the TCR beta CDR3 regions from RNA transcripts. TCR CDR3 underwent first-round RT-PCR with the HTBI primer set. TCRdb reanalysed the multiplex PCR reads using MiXCR and keeps one entry per CDR3 protein. The table records around 180,000 distinct CDR3 sequences, 15% to 20% of them present only once. Sequencing input: blood. The V gene is TRBV6-1, the J gene TRBJ1-2; weak D call: TRBD1 (6 bases). This sequence originates from a woman aged 45-65 years with Graves' hyperthyroidism. The CDR3 loop is CASSGGHLLLYGYTF. The CDR3 DNA reads TGTGCCAGCAGTGGGGGACACTTGCTGTTATATGGCTACACCTTC.